The sequence of this T cell receptor (beta chain) was determined in a study of T cell responses to AZD1222 COVID-19 vaccine. Study context: Second doses at about 4 or about 12 weeks were pooled. Overall study findings and caveats: Reportedly, nearly half of unique spike TCRs recognized epitopes outside B.1.351/B.1.1.7 mutations. Increased Spike-specific TCR breadth and depth were observed after two AZD1222 doses.

This CDR3 has 14 residues. V was clipped by 6 bases and J by 5 bases; unmatched bases: 5. CDR1 LNHDA and CDR2 SQIVND come from the germline V gene (reference sequence). As for this clone: The antigen is unknown.

Using immunoSEQ multiplex PCR, the repertoire was profiled, and TCRdb retains in-frame clones only, with some absent. The sample includes about 120,000 clones, roughly 90% of them seen just once. Sequencing was performed on peripheral blood, taken on day 0 of AZD1222 vaccination. The clonotype was recovered from an adult in good health. V is TRBV19 and J is TRBJ2-1; TRBD1 matches at 9 bases. Here the CDR3 DNA reads TGTGCCAGTAGCTCGGGACAGGGAAACAATGAGCAGTTCTTC. Translated, it gives CASSSGQGNNEQFF. Looking up the rest from reference TRBV19 and TRBJ2-1 gives the full variable domain: DGGITQSPKYLFRKEGQNVTLSCEQNLNHDAMYWYRQDPGQGLRLIYYSQIVNDFQKGDIAEGYSVSREKKESFPLTVTSAQKNPTAFYLCASSSGQGNNEQFFGPGTRLTVL.